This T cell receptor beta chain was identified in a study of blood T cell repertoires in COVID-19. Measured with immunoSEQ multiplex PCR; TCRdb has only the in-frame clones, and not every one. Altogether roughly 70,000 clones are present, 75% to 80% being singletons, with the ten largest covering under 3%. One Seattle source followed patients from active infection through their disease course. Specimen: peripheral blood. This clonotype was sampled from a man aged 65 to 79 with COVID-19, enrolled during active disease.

CDR3 region: CASSYAQGATVGELFF. Here the CDR3 DNA reads TGTGCCAGCAGTTATGCGCAGGGGGCGACGGTCGGGGAGCTGTTTTTT. This chain connects TRBV6-5 to TRBJ2-2; TRBD1 aligns across 8 bases. Germline V gives CDR1 MNHEY, CDR2 SVGAGI. V shed 3 bases, J shed 7 bases, and the junction held 10 bases outside the gene matches. The CDR3 runs to 16 residues.